One sample yielded the 27 T cell receptor beta chains listed below, sequenced in a study of identifying expanded T cells in peripheral blood. Clones were read by immunoSEQ multiplex PCR, and TCRdb kept only the in-frame ones, dropping some. Here the sample spans about 86,000 clones, approximately 85% being singletons. Sequencing was done on a sample of blood. These receptors were obtained from a person aged 18 to 70 in good health.

J is TRBJ1-1 and V is TRBV19; TRBD1 matches 7 bases. The CDR3 is 14 amino acids. The germline V gene encodes CDR1 LNHDA and CDR2 SQIVND (reference sequence). Trimming cost V 8 bases and J 1 base; bases outside gene matches: 7. CDR3 nucleotide sequence: TGTGCCAGTCAGGGGGACCGTAAGAACACTGAAGCTTTCTTT. This codes for CASQGDRKNTEAFF.

The genes are TRBV25-1 and TRBJ2-7; possibly TRBD2 for D (5 bases). CDR3 length: 14 residues. The V gene lost 3 bases and the J gene lost 2 bases, with 11 bases spanning the gap. Germline V gene data show CDR1 as MGHDK and CDR2 as SYGVNS. The CDR3 DNA reads as TGTGCCAGCAGTGACGAGCGGACCACCTACGAGCAGTACTTC. Its translation: CASSDERTTYEQYF.

The CDR3 DNA sequence: TGCAGCGGCCGGACAGGGGACGCGGATACGCAGTATTTT. This encodes CSGRTGDADTQYF. V gene TRBV29-1 combines with J gene TRBJ2-3, with TRBD1 identical over 9 bases. This CDR3 has 13 amino acids. Germline lookup yields CDR1 SQVTM and CDR2 ANQGSEA. V shed 7 bases, J shed 6 bases, and the junction held 8 bases outside the gene matches.

The chain employs TRBV4-3 and TRBJ1-2, with 12 bases identical to TRBD1. From germline, CDR1 is LGHNA and CDR2 YSLEER. The length of the CDR3 is 16 residues. The ends lost 5 bases at V and 3 bases at J; junction bases unmatched: 7. The CDR3 DNA reads TGCGCCAGCAGCGGCGGGACAGGGGGCAACGACTATGGCTACACCTTC. Its translation is CASSGGTGGNDYGYTF.

The V call is TRBV6-5, the J call TRBJ2-7, with D possibly being TRBD2 (6 bases). Germline assignment: CDR1 MNHEY and CDR2 SVGAGI. V was cut by 8 bases and J by 1 base, with 15 bases left in between. CDR3 size: 14 residues. The CDR3 nucleotides are TGTGCCAGCGCCCCTAGCGCCGAATCCTACGAGCAGTACTTC. This translates into CASAPSAESYEQYF.

The V and J genes are TRBV19 and TRBJ1-2; TRBD1 agrees at 8 bases. CDR3 length: 13 residues. V shed 6 bases and J 1 base; nucleotides not matched to a gene: 1. Per germline, CDR1 LNHDA and CDR2 SQIVND (reference sequence). CDR3 in amino acids: CASRDRVNYGYTF. CDR3 nucleotide sequence: TGTGCCAGTAGGGACAGGGTTAACTATGGCTACACCTTC.

The chain couples TRBV7-9 to TRBJ2-7, with TRBD1 matching over 7 bases. CDR1 SEHNR and CDR2 FQNEAQ come from the germline V gene (reference sequence). V shed 11 bases and J 1 base; nucleotides not matched to a gene: 8. This CDR3 contains 13 residues. CDR3 bases: TGTGCCGGGACCACGACAGGGTCCTACGAGCAGTACTTC. Its translation: CAGTTTGSYEQYF.

This clone was recorded a few times. The V gene is TRBV7-9, the J gene TRBJ2-7, with D unclear. V was clipped by 3 bases and J by 2 bases, with 8 bases between them. Germline V gives CDR1 SEHNR, CDR2 FQNEAQ (reference sequence). The CDR3 is made up of 13 amino acids. The CDR3 protein is CASSFGQTYEQYF. CDR3 coding DNA: TGTGCCAGCAGCTTCGGTCAGACCTACGAGCAGTACTTC.

This chain uses TRBV2 with TRBJ1-2; D perhaps matches TRBD1 (5 bases). Germline values: CDR1 SNHLY, CDR2 FYNNEI. The CDR3 loop spans 14 amino acids. Deletions cut 1 base from V and 8 bases from J, with 14 bases between. CDR3 sequence (DNA): TGTGCCAGCAGTGAAGTATTAGGGGTGGACGGCTACACCTTC. This gives the protein CASSEVLGVDGYTF. Full variable domain (missing parts from reference TRBV2 and TRBJ1-2): EPEVTQTPSHQVTQMGQEVILRCVPISNHLYFYWYRQILGQKVEFLVSFYNNEISEKSEIFDDQFSVERPDGSNFTLKIRSTKLEDSAMYFCASSEVLGVDGYTFGSGTRLTVV.

Turning to this clone: Other DNA sequences from this sample encode an identical CDR3 as well. The DNA of the CDR3 is TGTGCCAGCTCACCAGGGGGGGACGAGCAGTACTTC. Protein: CASSPGGDEQYF. V gene TRBV18 combines with J gene TRBJ2-7; 7 bases match TRBD2. J lost 5 bases, V lost 2 bases, and 0 bases had no gene match. Germline V gene lookup returns CDR1 KGHSH and CDR2 LQKENI. The CDR3 extends over 12 amino acids.

The gene calls are TRBV5-4 and TRBJ2-7, with TRBD1 matching 7 bases. Germline assignment: CDR1 SGHNT and CDR2 YYREEE (reference sequence). After removal of 4 bases from V and 7 bases from J, the junction contained 8 bases not matched to a gene. The CDR3 is 13 amino acids. The CDR3: CASSRDSTGEQYF. CDR3 DNA sequence: TGTGCCAGCAGCCGGGACAGCACGGGTGAGCAGTACTTC.

The V and J genes are TRBV7-2 and TRBJ1-5; TRBD1 matches 8 bases. From germline, CDR1 is SGHTA and CDR2 FQGNSA. This CDR3 has 15 amino acids. Germline trimming cut 5 bases from V and 5 bases from J; bases unmatched to any gene: 8. The CDR3 nucleotides read TGTGCCAGCAGCATCGGACAGGGCCTAGATCAGCCCCAGCATTTT. It translates to CASSIGQGLDQPQHF.

This chain connects TRBV4-3 to TRBJ2-3, with D unclear. CDR3 length equals 15 residues. With 0 bases removed from V and 0 bases from J, the gap between germline ends came to 7 bases. The germline CDR1 and CDR2 sequences are LGHNA and YSLEER. CDR3 residues: CASSQDPASTDTQYF. Here the CDR3 DNA reads TGCGCCAGCAGCCAAGACCCGGCTAGCACAGATACGCAGTATTTT.

The chain is built from TRBV11-3 and TRBJ1-2, with D possibly being TRBD1 (5 bases). This CDR3 contains 16 residues. Trimming cost V 0 bases and J 5 bases, with 16 bases left between them. In germline, CDR1 is SGHNT, CDR2 YENEEA. CDR3 DNA sequence: TGTGCCAGCAGCTTAGAGCAGGGCGGATCTAGTTATGGCTACACCTTC. This encodes CASSLEQGGSSYGYTF.

The gene calls are TRBV6-5 and TRBJ1-1; D gene ambiguous. Germline CDR1 reads MNHEY; CDR2 reads SVGAGI. V was pared by 4 bases and J by 4 bases, with 13 bases between. The CDR3 runs to 14 residues. The CDR3 nucleotides are TGTGCCAGCAGTTGGACCTCCATTACCACTGAAGCTTTCTTT. It is translated as CASSWTSITTEAFF.

The J gene is TRBJ1-2, the V gene TRBV7-8; no definite D call. The germline V gene encodes CDR1 SGHVS and CDR2 FQNEAQ. V was shortened by 5 bases and J by 1 base, with 5 bases between the two germline ends. This CDR3 comprises 12 residues. The CDR3 region is CASSLYNYGYTF. The CDR3 bases are TGTGCCAGCAGCCTTTATAACTATGGCTACACCTTC.

This clone showed up just once. The genes are TRBV7-2 and TRBJ2-5; D perhaps matches TRBD1 (6 bases). The CDR3 spans 14 residues. Looked up from germline, CDR1 is SGHTA and CDR2 is FQGNSA. V was cut by 4 bases and J by 6 bases, with 15 bases left in between. The chain's CDR3 is CASSWDKGIKTQYF. CDR3 bases: TGTGCCAGCAGCTGGGACAAGGGGATAAAGACCCAGTACTTC.

The rearrangement links TRBV10-3 to TRBJ1-1, with TRBD1 as a possible D gene (5 bases). Between the trimmed V and J ends, which lost 0 bases and 6 bases, there was a span of 17 bases. Per germline, CDR1 ENHRY and CDR2 SYGVKD. The CDR3 has 16 residues. The CDR3 reads CAISESPDWQGAEAFF. CDR3 coding DNA: TGTGCCATCAGTGAGTCCCCGGACTGGCAAGGGGCTGAAGCTTTCTTT.

Notes on this clone: At the DNA level, this CDR3 is encoded by other sequences in the same sample as well. V and J are TRBV5-1 and TRBJ1-1; no reliable D call. V gave up 5 bases and J gave up 0 bases, with 8 bases separating them. This CDR3 spans 13 amino acids. Germline loops: CDR1 SGHRS, CDR2 YFSETQ. The CDR3 loop reads CASRGRLNTEAFF. In DNA form, the CDR3 reads TGCGCCAGCAGAGGACGGCTGAACACTGAAGCTTTCTTT.

This clone was picked up one time. This chain joins TRBV15 and TRBJ2-3, with D unresolved. The ends were cut back, 1 base at V and 4 bases at J, with 24 bases in the middle. CDR1 and CDR2 (germline): LNHNV, YYDKDF (reference sequence). The CDR3 extends over 19 amino acids. CDR3 sequence: CATSRVSYSDLPGADTQYF. For the CDR3, the DNA is TGTGCCACCAGCAGAGTCTCATATTCGGACCTCCCTGGGGCAGATACGCAGTATTTT.

The rearrangement uses TRBV7-2 and TRBJ2-5; D is ambiguous. Trimming cost V 3 bases and J 5 bases, with 13 bases left between them. The germline V gene has CDR1 SGHTA and CDR2 FQGNSA. The CDR3 is 14 residues long. CDR3 protein: CASSFLTVAETQYF. DNA for the CDR3: TGTGCCAGCAGCTTTCTTACGGTGGCGGAGACCCAGTACTTC.

This chain connects TRBV5-1 to TRBJ1-4; a possible D gene is TRBD1 (6 bases). Trimming took off 6 bases at V and 13 bases at J, with 22 bases between the two ends. Germline V gene data show CDR1 as SGHRS and CDR2 as YFSETQ. There are 14 residues in the CDR3. DNA of the CDR3: TGCGCCAGCACCCCGGACAGCCCTCGCTATGGACTGTTTTTT. This translates into CASTPDSPRYGLFF.

The chain recombines TRBV4-3 with TRBJ2-1, with a possible D match to TRBD2 (7 bases). Germline V gives CDR1 LGHNA, CDR2 YSLEER. The CDR3 length is 16 residues. Trimming removed 5 bases from V and 5 bases from J, with 19 bases in between. The CDR3 DNA reads TGCGCCAGCAGCGGTGGCCTCCGCGGGGGCAACAATGAGCAGTTCTTC. It translates to CASSGGLRGGNNEQFF.

This clone rates as large. The genes are TRBV5-5 and TRBJ1-2, with 8 nucleotides matching TRBD1. The germline V gene has CDR1 SGHKS and CDR2 YYEKEE (reference sequence). V trimming: 2 bases; J trimming: 3 bases; junction bases outside the gene matches: 6. CDR3 length: 15 residues. The CDR3 DNA sequence: TGTGCCAGCAGCTTAAGGACAGGGATGGACTATGGCTACACCTTC. Amino acids: CASSLRTGMDYGYTF.

V and J are TRBV5-6 and TRBJ1-2; 10 bases fit TRBD1. There are 18 residues in the CDR3. V trimming: 1 base; J trimming: 7 bases; junction bases outside the gene matches: 16. Germline values: CDR1 SGHDT, CDR2 YYEEEE. The CDR3 loop reads CASSLLRSGQGPLGGYTF. CDR3 in DNA: TGTGCCAGCAGCTTGCTCCGGTCGGGACAGGGGCCCCTGGGTGGCTACACCTTC.

In its sample, this clone was seen a few times. The V and J genes are TRBV2 and TRBJ1-5; no definite D call. Germline V gene data show CDR1 as SNHLY and CDR2 as FYNNEI. The CDR3 covers 14 residues. Trimming took 4 bases from V and 4 from J, leaving 11 bases between them. The CDR3 here is CASSAGRANQPQHF. CDR3 DNA sequence: TGTGCCAGCAGTGCCGGGCGGGCAAATCAGCCCCAGCATTTT.

The chain couples TRBV4-1 to TRBJ2-7, with D hard to call. Trimming removed 2 bases from V and 6 bases from J, with 11 bases in between. The CDR3 is 13 residues long. Germline V CDR1 and CDR2: MGHRA, YSYEKL. CDR3 region: CASSQSSEPEQYF. The CDR3 region has the DNA TGCGCCAGCAGCCAATCAAGTGAGCCCGAGCAGTACTTC.